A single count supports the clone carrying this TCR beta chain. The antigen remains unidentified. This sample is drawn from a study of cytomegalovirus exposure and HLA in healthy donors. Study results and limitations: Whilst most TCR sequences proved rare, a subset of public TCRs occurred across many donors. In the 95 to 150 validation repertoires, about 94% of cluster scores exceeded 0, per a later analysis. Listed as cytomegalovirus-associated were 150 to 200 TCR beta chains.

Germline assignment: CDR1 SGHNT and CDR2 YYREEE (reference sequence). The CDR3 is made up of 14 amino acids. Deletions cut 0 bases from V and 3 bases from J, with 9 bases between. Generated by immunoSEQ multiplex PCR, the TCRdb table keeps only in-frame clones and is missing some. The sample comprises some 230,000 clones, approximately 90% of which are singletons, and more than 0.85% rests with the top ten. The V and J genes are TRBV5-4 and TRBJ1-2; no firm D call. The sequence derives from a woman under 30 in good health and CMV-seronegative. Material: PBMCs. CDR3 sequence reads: CASSLVERHYGYTF. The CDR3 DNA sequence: TGTGCCAGCAGCTTGGTGGAGAGACACTATGGCTACACCTTC.